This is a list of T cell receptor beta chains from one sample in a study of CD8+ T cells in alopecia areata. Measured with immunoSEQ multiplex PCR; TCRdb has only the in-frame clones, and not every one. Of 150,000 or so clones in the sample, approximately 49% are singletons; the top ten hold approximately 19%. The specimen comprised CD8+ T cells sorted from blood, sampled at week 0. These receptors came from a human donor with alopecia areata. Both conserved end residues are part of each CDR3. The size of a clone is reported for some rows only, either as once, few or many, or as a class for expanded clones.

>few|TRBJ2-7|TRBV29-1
CSVEEGGGGLTYEQYF
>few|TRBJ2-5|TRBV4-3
CASSQDWQASLETQYF
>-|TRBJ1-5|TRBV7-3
CASSRLLGAQPQHF
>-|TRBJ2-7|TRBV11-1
CASSLLMAEHEQYF
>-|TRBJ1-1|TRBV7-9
CASRRTGSTMNTEAFF
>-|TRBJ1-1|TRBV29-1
CSVEGLGGSNTEAFF
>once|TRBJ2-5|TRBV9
CASSVYRGRQETQYF
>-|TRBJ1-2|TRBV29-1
CSVFSRGAEDLYTF
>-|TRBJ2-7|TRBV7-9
CASSLDGTGGSEQYF
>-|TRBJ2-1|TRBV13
CASSPHSEQFF
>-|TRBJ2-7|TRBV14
CASSQDARGNEQYF
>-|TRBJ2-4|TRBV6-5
CASSYSGGSKNIQYF
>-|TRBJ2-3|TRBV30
CAWSPFPDTQYF
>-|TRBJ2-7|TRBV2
CASLEGTPGTGTYEQYF
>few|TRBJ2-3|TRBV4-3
CASSLSPGGHTQYF
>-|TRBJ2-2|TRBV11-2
CASSPVGGANTGELFF
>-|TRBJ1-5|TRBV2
CASSPTGVGNQPQHF
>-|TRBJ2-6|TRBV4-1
CASSQKDAANVLTF
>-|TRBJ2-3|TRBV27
CASSTDRQGFVDTQYF
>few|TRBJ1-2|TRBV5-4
CASSLEGQGGYGYTF
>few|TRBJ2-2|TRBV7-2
CASSFSFTGELFF
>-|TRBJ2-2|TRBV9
CASSAISAGVGAGELFF
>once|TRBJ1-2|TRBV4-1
CASSQDTESGGYTF
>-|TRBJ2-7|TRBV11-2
CASSFWGTPEQYF
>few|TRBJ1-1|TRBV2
CARVNTEAFF
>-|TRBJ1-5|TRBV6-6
CASSTDRVQPQHF
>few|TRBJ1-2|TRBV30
CAWSVTSNYGYTF
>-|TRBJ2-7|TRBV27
CASSLGLFYEQYF
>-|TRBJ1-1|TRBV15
CATSGSRGATEAFF
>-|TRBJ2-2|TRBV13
CASSSLGAGPGELFF
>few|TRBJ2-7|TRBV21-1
CAWDIVDEQYF
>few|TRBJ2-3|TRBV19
CASSIDGGGSTDTQYF
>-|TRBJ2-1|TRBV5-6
CASSWTENNEQFF
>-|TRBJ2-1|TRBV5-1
CASSSTSGLYNEQFF
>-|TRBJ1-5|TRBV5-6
CASSFNQINQPQHF
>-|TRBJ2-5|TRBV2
CASSEPGQQETQYF
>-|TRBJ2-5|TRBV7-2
CASSSLSGLDQETQYF
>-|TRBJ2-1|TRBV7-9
CASSLGPSNEQFF
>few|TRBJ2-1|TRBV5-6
CASSVGQPLYNEQFF
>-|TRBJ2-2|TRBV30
CATLFRDTGELFF
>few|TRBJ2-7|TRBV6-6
CASSYSPQGGSYEQYF
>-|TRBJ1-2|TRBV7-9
CASSLEAASTGNYGYTF
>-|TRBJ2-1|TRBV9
CASSGQTNEQFF
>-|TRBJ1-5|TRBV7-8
CASSLGAGGFGQPQHF
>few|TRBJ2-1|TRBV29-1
CSVGGENDNEQFF
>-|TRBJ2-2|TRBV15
CATGSATGELFF
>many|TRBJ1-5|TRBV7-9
CASSFGLTGDQPQHF
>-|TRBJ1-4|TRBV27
CASSPRDTREKLFF
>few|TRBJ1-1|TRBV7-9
CASSLVPGRGRPNTEAFF
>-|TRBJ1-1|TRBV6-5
CASSYAVWTEAFF
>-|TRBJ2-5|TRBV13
CASSLVAGGQETQYF
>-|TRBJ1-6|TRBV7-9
CASSSGHGPLHF
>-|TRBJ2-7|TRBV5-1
CASSLPPHEQYF
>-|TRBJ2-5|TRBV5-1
CASSLFPGLAEETQYF
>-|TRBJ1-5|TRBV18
CASSPSDRARFSNQPQHF